These 4 T cell receptor beta chains were sequenced from one sample in a study of T cells in Graves' hyperthyroidism and ophthalmopathy. Amplification yielded TCR beta CDR3 regions, with RNA transcripts as the source. Researchers ran a first-round RT-PCR on the TCR CDR3 using the HTBI primer set. Using its own MiXCR run on the multiplex PCR reads, TCRdb lists one record per CDR3 protein. The table lists roughly 420,000 distinct CDR3 sequences, roughly 14% of them singletons. Input material: blood. These receptors came from a young woman with Graves' hyperthyroidism.

This clonotype was seen many times. The rearrangement joins TRBV28 to TRBJ1-2; maybe TRBD1 (5 bases). This CDR3 spans 14 amino acids. Germline assignment: CDR1 MDHEN and CDR2 SYDVKM. V was trimmed by 7 bases and J by 2 bases, leaving 14 bases between them. DNA for the CDR3: TGTGCCAGCACTACCTTGGGGGGGAACTATGGCTACACCTTC. This codes for CASTTLGGNYGYTF.

This clonotype appeared many times. The rearrangement uses TRBV7-3 and TRBJ2-7, with 7 bases identical to TRBD1. Trimming removed 5 bases from V and 6 bases from J; junction bases left unmatched: 7. Germline V gives CDR1 SGHTA, CDR2 FQGTGA. The length of the CDR3 is 13 residues. The CDR3 DNA follows: TGTGCCAGCAGCGTTAAAGGGGGCACCGAGCAGTACTTC. It translates to CASSVKGGTEQYF.

This clonotype was observed many times. J is TRBJ1-4 and V is TRBV12-3 or TRBV12-4; 7 bases align to TRBD1. CDR3 size: 15 residues. V lost 6 bases and J lost 4; bases outside the gene matches: 8. CDR3 bases: TGTGCCAGCAGATCCCGACCAGGGGGTAATGAAAAACTGTTTTTT. This translates into CASRSRPGGNEKLFF.

This clonotype has just a few counts. A much larger clonotype is one base distant, so this may be a read error. This chain links TRBV12-3 or TRBV12-4 with TRBJ2-7, with TRBD1 matching over 9 bases. The CDR3 has 15 amino acids. The CDR3 sequence is CVSSLSGTGTYEQYF. CDR3 bases: TGTGTCAGCAGTTTATCCGGGACAGGGACCTACGAGCAGTACTTC.